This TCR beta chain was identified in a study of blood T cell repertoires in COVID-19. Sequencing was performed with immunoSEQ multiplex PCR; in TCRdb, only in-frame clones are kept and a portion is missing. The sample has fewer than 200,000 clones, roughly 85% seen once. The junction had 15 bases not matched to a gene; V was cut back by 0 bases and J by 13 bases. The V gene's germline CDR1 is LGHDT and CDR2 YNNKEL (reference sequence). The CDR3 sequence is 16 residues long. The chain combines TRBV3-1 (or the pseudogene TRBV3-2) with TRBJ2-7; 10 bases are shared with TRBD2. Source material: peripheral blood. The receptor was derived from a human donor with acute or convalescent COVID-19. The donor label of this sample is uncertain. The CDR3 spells CASSQDGGLAGGTTYF. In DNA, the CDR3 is TGTGCCAGCAGCCAAGATGGAGGATTAGCGGGGGGAACCACCTACTTC.